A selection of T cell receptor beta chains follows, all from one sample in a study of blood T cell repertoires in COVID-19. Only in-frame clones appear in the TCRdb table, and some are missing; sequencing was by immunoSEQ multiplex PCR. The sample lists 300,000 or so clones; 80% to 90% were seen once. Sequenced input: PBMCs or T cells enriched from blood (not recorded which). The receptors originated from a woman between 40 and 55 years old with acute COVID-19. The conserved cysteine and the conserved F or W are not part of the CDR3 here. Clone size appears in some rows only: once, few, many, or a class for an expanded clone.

CDR3aa: ASSQRLHGELF
v_gene: TRBV4-2
abundance: -
j_gene: TRBJ2-2

CDR3aa: ASTPNLNTEAF
v_gene: TRBV6-5
abundance: -
j_gene: TRBJ1-1

CDR3aa: ASSRSTGSTEAF
v_gene: TRBV5-1
abundance: once
j_gene: TRBJ1-1

CDR3aa: ASSSLATVDTGELF
v_gene: TRBV6-6
abundance: -
j_gene: TRBJ2-2

CDR3aa: ASSLTLAGGYT
v_gene: TRBV5-8
abundance: few
j_gene: TRBJ1-2

CDR3aa: ASSPFLITGPSTDTQY
v_gene: TRBV18
abundance: -
j_gene: TRBJ2-3

CDR3aa: ASSYLRVTSGGGVMETQY
v_gene: TRBV28
abundance: once
j_gene: TRBJ2-5

CDR3aa: ASSPGHQNTEAF
v_gene: TRBV7-2
abundance: -
j_gene: TRBJ1-1

CDR3aa: ASSEYDGGAETQY
v_gene: TRBV25-1
abundance: once
j_gene: TRBJ2-5

CDR3aa: ASSPGQSQTNYGYT
v_gene: TRBV18
abundance: -
j_gene: TRBJ1-2

CDR3aa: ASSQGRRSNQPQH
v_gene: TRBV7-9
abundance: -
j_gene: TRBJ1-5

CDR3aa: ASSHWDRGEADTQY
v_gene: TRBV3-1/TRBV3-2
abundance: -
j_gene: TRBJ2-3

CDR3aa: ASTDPGRPNYGYT
v_gene: TRBV10-1
abundance: -
j_gene: TRBJ1-2

CDR3aa: ASSATGKGNQPQH
v_gene: TRBV5-1
abundance: -
j_gene: TRBJ1-5